The TCR beta chain under discussion was sequenced for a study of T cells in Graves' hyperthyroidism and ophthalmopathy. Study-wide points: Onset of ophthalmopathy came a median roughly 6.5 months after the model predicted it.

On this clonotype: Its antigen is not known.

The CDR3 totals 14 residues. Trimming removed 1 base at V and 1 base at J, with 4 bases between. CDR1 is KGHDR and CDR2 is SFDVKD in the germline V gene. RNA transcripts were the template for amplifying TCR beta CDR3 regions. HTBI primers were used for first-round RT-PCR of the TCR CDR3. TCRdb redid the calling of the multiplex PCR reads with MiXCR, one entry per CDR3 protein. The top ten hold about 34% of the sample, which has about 49,000 distinct CDR3 sequences, roughly 51% seen once. What was sequenced was peripheral blood or thyroid tissue (not recorded which). The rearrangement uses TRBV24-1 and TRBJ1-5; D is uncertain. The receptor was derived from a man aged 18-30 years with Graves' hyperthyroidism. In DNA form, the CDR3 reads TGTGCCACCAGTGATTTCCACAGCAATCAGCCCCAGCATTTT. Protein product: CATSDFHSNQPQHF.